The TCR beta chain described here comes from a study of beta chain features in type 1 diabetes. This clone was seen a handful of times. Its specificity is unknown. CDR3 length equals 15 residues. CDR1 and CDR2 from the germline V gene are SGHNT and YENEEA. Trimming took off 0 bases at V and 11 bases at J, with 19 bases between the two ends. Stem cell-like memory, regulatory, central memory and naive CD4+ cells were sorted via CD45RO/CCR7/CD25/CD127/CD95/CD27. General study results and limits: Type 1 diabetes patients showed fewer insertions and more deletions at VDJ junctions. Shorter TCRB CDR3s, moderately but significantly so, marked every one of the four CD4+ subsets in Type 1 diabetes patients.

Every isolated RNA sample was fully reverse transcribed, so sequencing captured expressed TCRB transcripts. It was found that naive, central memory and regulatory T cell samples averaged roughly 3.5 million reads. Repertoires were generated with immunoSEQ multiplex PCR, while TCRdb's copy carries only in-frame clones and drops some. The sample lists 150,000 to 200,000 clones, 6.5% to 8.5% occurring once. The sequenced sample consisted of central memory CD4+ T cells from blood. The V gene is TRBV11-3, the J gene TRBJ1-1; D unresolved. The origin of this receptor is a woman younger than 30 with type 1 diabetes. The DNA of the CDR3 is TGTGCCAGCAGCTTAGATCCTGGAGGAGTAGCAAAGGCTTTCTTT. It encodes CASSLDPGGVAKAFF.